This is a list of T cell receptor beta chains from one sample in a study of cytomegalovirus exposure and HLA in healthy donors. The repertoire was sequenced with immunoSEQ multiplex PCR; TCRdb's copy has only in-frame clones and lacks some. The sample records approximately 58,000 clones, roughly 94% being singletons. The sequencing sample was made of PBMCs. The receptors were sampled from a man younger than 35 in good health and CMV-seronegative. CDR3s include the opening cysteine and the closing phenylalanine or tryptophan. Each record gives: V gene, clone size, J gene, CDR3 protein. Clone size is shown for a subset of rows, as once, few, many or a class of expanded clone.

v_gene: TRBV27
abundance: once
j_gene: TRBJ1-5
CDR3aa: CASSRYSNQPQHF

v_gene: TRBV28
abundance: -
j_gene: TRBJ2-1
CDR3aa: CASMTGTSAYNEQFF

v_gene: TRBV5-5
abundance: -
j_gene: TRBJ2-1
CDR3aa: CASSLAISSYNEQFF

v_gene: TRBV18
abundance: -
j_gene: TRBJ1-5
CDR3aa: CASSPGQGQPQHF

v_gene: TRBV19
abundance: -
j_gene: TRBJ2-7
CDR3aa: CASSIGLAGVGAYEQYF

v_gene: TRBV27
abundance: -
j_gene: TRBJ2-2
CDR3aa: CASSLSAGTNTGELFF

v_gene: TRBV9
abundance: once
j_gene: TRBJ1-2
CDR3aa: CASSVDLETGWEGYTF

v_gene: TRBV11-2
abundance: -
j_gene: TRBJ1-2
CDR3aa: CASSSTGIYGYTF

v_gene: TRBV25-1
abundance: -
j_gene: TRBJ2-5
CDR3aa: CASSDQDTTPETQYF

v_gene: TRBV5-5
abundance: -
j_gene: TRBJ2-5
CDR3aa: CASSPGTSATRETQYF

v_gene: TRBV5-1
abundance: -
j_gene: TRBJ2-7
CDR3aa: CASSSGTGGYEQYF

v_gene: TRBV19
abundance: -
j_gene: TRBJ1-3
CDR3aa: CASTDTGTFSGNTIYF

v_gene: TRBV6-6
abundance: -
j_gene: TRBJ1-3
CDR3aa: CASSYEGASGNTIYF

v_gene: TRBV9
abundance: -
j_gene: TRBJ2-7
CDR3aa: CASSVEGQGISYEQYF

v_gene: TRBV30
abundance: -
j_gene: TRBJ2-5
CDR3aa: CAWISGGEETQYF

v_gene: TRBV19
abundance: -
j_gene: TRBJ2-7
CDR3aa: CASTPGISGSSYEQYF

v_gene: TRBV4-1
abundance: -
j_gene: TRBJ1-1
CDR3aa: CASSRPGQENTEAFF

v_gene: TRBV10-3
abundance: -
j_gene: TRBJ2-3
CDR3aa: CAISGAGVGDTQYF

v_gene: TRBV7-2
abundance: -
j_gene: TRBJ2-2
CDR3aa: CASSADRANTGELFF

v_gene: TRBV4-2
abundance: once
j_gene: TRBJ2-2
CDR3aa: CASSPGVAGGTGELFF

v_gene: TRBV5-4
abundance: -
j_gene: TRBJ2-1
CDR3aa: CASSLVAGGIHNEQFF

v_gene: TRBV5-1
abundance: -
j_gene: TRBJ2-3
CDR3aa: CASSFTPGQGGGDTQYF

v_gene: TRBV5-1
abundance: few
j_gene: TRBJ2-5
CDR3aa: CASSFGGNGRGETQYF

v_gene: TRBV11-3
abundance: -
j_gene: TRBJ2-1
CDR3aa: CASSLEEVETGGNEQFF

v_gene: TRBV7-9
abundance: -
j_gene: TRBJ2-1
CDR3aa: CASSPAFGGQVTYNEQFF

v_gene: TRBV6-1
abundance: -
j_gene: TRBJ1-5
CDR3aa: CASTGGWSPNQPQHF

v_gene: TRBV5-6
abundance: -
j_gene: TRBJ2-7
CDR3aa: CASRGALEGRQYF

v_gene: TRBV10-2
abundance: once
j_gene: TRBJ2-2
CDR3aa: CASSEQGTGELFF

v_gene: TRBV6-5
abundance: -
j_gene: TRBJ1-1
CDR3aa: CASRYITGLAFF

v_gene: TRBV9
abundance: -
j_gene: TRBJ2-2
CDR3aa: CASSGSGQTNTGELFF